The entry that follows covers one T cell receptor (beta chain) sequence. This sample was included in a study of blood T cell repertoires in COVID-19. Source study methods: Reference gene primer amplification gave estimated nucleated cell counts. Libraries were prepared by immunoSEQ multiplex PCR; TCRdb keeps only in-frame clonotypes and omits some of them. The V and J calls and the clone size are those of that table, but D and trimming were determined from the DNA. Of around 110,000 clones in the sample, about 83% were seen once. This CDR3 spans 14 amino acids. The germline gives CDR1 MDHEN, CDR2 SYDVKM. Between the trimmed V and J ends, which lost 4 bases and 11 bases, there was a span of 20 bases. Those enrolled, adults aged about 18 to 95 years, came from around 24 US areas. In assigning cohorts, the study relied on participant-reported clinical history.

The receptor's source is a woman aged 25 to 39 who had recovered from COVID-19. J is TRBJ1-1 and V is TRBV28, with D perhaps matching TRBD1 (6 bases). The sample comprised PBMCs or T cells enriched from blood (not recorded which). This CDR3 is CASSSTGRRTVAFF. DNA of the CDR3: TGTGCCAGCAGTTCTACAGGGCGGCGTACCGTGGCTTTCTTT. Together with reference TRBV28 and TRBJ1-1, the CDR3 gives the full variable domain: DVKVTQSSRYLVKRTGEKVFLECVQDMDHENMFWYRQDPGLGLRLIYFSYDVKMKEKGDIPEGYSVSREKKERFSLILESASTNQTSMYLCASSSTGRRTVAFFGQGTRLTVV.